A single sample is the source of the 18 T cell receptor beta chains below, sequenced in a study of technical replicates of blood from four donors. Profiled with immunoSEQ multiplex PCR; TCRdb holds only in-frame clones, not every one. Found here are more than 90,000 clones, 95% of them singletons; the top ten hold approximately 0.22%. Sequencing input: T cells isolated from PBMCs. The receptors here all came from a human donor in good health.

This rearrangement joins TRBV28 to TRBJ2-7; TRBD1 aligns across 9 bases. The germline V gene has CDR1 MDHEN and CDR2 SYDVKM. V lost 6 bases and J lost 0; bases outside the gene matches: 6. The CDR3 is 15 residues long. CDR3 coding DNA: TGTGCCAGCAGGACAACAGGGGGCAGCTCCTACGAGCAGTACTTC. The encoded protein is CASRTTGGSSYEQYF. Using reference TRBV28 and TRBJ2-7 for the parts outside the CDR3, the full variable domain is DVKVTQSSRYLVKRTGEKVFLECVQDMDHENMFWYRQDPGLGLRLIYFSYDVKMKEKGDIPEGYSVSREKKERFSLILESASTNQTSMYLCASRTTGGSSYEQYFGPGTRLTVT.

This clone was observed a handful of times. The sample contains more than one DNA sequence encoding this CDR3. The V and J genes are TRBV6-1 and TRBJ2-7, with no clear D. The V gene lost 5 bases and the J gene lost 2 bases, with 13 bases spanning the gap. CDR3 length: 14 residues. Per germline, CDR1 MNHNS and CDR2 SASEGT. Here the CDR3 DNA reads TGTGCCAGCAGTCTGGTGACTGGCCCCTACGAGCAGTACTTC. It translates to CASSLVTGPYEQYF.

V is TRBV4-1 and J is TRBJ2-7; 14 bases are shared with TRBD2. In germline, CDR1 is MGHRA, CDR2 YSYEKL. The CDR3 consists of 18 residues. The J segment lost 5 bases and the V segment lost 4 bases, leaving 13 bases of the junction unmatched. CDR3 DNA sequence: TGCGCCAGCAGCCCCGCGGGACTAGCGGGAGTCCGAGGACACGAGCAGTACTTC. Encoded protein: CASSPAGLAGVRGHEQYF.

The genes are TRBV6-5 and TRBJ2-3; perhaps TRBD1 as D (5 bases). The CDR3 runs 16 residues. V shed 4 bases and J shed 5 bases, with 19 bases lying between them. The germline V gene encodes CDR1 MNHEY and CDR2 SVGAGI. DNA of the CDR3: TGTGCCAGCAGTTCTTATGTAGACAGCGCAGGAGATACGCAGTATTTT. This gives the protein CASSSYVDSAGDTQYF.

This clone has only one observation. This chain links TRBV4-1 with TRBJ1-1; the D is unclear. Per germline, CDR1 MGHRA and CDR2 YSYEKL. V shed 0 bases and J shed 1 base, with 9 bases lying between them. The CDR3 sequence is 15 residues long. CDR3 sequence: CASSQDGRGNTEAFF. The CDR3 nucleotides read TGCGCCAGCAGCCAAGATGGGCGGGGGAACACTGAAGCTTTCTTT.

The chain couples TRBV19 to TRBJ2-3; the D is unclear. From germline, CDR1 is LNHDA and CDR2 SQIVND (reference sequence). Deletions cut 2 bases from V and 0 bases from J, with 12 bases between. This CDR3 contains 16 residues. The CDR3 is CASSIPTGASTDTQYF. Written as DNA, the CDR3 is TGTGCCAGTAGTATACCAACGGGTGCTAGCACAGATACGCAGTATTTT.

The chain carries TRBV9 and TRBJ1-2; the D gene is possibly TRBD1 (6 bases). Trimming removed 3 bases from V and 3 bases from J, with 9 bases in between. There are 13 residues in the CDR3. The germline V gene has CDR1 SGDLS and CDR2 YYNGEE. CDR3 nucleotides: TGTGCCAGCAGCGGGGGGCCAGACTATGGCTACACCTTC. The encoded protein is CASSGGPDYGYTF.

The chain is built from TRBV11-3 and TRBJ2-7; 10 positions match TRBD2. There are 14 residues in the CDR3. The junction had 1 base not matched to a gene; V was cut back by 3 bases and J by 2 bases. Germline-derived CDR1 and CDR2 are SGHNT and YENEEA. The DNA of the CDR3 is TGTGCCAGCAGCTTCACTAGCGGGGCCTACGAGCAGTACTTC. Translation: CASSFTSGAYEQYF.

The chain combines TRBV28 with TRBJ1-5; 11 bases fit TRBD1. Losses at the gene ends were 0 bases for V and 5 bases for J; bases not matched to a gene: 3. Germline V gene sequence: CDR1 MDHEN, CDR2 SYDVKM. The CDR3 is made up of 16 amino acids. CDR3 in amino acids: CASSLWGQGGDQPQHF. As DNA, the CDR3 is TGTGCCAGCAGTTTATGGGGACAGGGGGGCGATCAGCCCCAGCATTTT. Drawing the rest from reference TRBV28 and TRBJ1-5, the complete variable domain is DVKVTQSSRYLVKRTGEKVFLECVQDMDHENMFWYRQDPGLGLRLIYFSYDVKMKEKGDIPEGYSVSREKKERFSLILESASTNQTSMYLCASSLWGQGGDQPQHFGDGTRLSIL.

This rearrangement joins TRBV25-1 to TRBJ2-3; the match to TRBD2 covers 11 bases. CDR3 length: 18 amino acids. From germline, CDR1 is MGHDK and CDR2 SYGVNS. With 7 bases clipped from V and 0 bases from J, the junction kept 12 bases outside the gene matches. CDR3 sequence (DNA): TGTGCCAGCACGACTAGCGGGACGCGTGCCTTTAGCACAGATACGCAGTATTTT. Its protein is CASTTSGTRAFSTDTQYF. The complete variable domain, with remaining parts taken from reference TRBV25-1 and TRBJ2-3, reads EADIYQTPRYLVIGTGKKITLECSQTMGHDKMYWYQQDPGMELHLIHYSYGVNSTEKGDLSSESTVSRIRTEHFPLTLESARPSHTSQYLCASTTSGTRAFSTDTQYFGPGTRLTVL.

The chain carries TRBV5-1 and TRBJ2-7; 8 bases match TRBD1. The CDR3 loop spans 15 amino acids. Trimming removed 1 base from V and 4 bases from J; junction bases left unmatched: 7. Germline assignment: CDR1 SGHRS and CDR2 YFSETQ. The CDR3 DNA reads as TGCGCCAGCAGCTTGTTTCCACAGGGGGAATACGAGCAGTACTTC. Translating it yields CASSLFPQGEYEQYF.

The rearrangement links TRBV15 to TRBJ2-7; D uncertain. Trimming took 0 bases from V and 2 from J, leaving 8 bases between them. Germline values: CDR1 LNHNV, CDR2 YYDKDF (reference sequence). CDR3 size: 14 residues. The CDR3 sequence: CATSREADTYEQYF. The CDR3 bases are TGTGCCACCAGCAGAGAGGCCGACACCTACGAGCAGTACTTC.

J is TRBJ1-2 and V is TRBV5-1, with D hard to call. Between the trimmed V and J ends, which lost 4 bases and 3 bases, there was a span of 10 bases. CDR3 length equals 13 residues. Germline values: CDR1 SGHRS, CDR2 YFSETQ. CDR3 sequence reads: CASSPREDYGYTF. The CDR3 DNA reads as TGCGCCAGCAGCCCGAGGGAGGACTATGGCTACACCTTC.

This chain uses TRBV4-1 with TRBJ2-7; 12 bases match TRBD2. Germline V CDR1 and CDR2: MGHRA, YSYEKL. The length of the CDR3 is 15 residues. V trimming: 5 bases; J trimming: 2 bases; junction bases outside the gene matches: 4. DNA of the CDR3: TGCGCCAGCAGCGAAACTAGCGGGAGGACCTACGAGCAGTACTTC. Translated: CASSETSGRTYEQYF.

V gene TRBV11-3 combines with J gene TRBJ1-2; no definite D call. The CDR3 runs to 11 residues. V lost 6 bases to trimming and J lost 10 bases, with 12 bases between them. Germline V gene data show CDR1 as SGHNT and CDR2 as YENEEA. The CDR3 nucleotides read TGTGCCAGCAGAGGAGCCTCAGACTACACCTTC. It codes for CASRGASDYTF.

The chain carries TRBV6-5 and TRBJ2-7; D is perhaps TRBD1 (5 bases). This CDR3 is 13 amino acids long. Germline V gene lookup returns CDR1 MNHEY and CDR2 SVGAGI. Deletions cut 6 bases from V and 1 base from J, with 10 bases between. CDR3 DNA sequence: TGTGCCAGCAGCCACCGACAGTCCTACGAGCAGTACTTC. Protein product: CASSHRQSYEQYF.

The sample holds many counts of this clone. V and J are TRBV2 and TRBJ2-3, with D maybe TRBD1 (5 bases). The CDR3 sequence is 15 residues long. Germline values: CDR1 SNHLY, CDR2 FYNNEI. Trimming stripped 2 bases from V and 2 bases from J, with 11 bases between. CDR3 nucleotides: TGTGCCAGCAGTGAAACAGGCATCGACACAGATACGCAGTATTTT. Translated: CASSETGIDTDTQYF.

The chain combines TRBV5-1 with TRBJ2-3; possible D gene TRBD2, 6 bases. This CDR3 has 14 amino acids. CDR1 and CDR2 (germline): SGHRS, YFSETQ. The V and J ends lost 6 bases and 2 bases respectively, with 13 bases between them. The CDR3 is CASTPGEVTDTQYF. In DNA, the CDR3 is TGCGCCAGCACTCCCGGGGAGGTCACAGATACGCAGTATTTT.